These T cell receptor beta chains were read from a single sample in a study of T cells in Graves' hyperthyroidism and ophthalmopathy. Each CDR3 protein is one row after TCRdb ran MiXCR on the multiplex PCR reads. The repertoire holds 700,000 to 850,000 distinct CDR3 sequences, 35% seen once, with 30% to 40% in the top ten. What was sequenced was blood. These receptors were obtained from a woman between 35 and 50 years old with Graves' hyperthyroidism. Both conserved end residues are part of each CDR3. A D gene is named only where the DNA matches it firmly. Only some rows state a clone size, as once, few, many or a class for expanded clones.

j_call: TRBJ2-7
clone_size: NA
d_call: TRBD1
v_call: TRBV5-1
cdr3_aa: CASSLRDRGDEQYF
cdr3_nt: TGCGCCAGCAGCTTGAGGGACAGGGGGGACGAGCAGTACTTC

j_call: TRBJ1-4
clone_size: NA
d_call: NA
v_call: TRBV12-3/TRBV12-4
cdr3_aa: CASSFSGGEKLFF
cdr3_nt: TGTGCCAGCAGTTTTTCGGGAGGGGAAAAACTGTTTTTT

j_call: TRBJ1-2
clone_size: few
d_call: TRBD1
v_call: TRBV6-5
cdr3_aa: CASSYSTGLKDYGYTF
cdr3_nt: TGTGCCAGCAGTTACTCGACAGGGTTGAAGGACTATGGCTACACCTTC

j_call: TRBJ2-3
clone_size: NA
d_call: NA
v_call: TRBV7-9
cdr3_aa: CASSLQTSTDTQYF
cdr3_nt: TGTGCCAGCAGCTTACAGACTAGCACAGATACGCAGTATTTT

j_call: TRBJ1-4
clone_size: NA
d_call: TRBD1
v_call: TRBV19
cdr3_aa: CASEQGHPGKLFF
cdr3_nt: TGTGCCAGTGAACAGGGGCATCCGGGAAAACTGTTTTTT

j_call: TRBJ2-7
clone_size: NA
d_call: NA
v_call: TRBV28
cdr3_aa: CASRRPGPYEQYF
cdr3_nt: TGTGCCAGCAGGCGGCCAGGCCCATACGAGCAGTACTTC

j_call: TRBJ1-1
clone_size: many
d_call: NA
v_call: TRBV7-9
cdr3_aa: CASSSHFNRVGNTEAFF
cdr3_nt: TGTGCCAGCAGCTCGCACTTTAACAGGGTTGGAAACACTGAAGCTTTCTTT

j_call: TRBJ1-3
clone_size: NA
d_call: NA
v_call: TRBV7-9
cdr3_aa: CASSHDFTPGNTIYF
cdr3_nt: TGTGCCAGCAGCCACGATTTCACCCCTGGAAACACCATATATTTT

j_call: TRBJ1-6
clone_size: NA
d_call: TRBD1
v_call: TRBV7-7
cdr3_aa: CASSGTGLQSPLHF
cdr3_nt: TGTGCCAGCAGCGGGACAGGGTTGCAATCACCCCTCCACTTT

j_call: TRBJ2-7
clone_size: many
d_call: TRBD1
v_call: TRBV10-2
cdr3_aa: CASSESLGTGGSYEQYF
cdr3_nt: TGCGCCAGCAGTGAGTCGTTAGGGACAGGGGGCTCCTACGAGCAGTACTTC

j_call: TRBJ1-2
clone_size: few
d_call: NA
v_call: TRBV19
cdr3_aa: CASSILGGGDNYGYTF
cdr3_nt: TGTGCCAGTAGTATATTAGGAGGAGGAGATAACTATGGCTACACCTTC

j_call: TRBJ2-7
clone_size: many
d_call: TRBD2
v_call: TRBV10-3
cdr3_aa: CAIRIAGGSTYEQYF
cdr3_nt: TGTGCCATCAGGATAGCGGGGGGGAGCACCTACGAGCAGTACTTC

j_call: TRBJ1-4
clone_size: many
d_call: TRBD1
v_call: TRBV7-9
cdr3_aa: CASSLEGQGGEKLFF
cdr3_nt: TGTGCCAGCAGCTTAGAAGGACAGGGAGGTGAAAAACTGTTTTTT

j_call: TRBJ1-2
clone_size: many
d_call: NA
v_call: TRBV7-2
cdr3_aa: CASSQGLPGGYTF
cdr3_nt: TGTGCCAGCAGTCAAGGTCTCCCTGGTGGCTACACCTTC

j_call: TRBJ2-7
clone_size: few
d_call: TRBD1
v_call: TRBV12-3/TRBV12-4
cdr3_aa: CASSFGTGGEYEQYF
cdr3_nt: TGTGCCAGCAGTTTCGGGACAGGGGGTGAATACGAGCAGTACTTC

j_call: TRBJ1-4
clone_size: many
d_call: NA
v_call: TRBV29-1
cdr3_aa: CSVAGGQGDEKLFF
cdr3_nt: TGCAGCGTTGCGGGGGGCCAGGGCGATGAAAAACTGTTTTTT

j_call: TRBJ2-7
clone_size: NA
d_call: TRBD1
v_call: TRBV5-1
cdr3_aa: CAGGTGDYEQYF
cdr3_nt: TGTGCTGGCGGGACAGGGGACTACGAGCAGTACTTC

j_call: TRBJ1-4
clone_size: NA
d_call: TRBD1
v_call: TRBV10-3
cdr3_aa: CAISERDRGSEKLFF
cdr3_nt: TGTGCCATCAGTGAGCGTGACAGGGGTAGCGAAAAACTGTTTTTT

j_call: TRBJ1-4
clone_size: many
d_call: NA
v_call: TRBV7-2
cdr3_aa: CASAIGQPDEKLFF
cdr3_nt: TGTGCCAGCGCGATTGGGCAGCCGGATGAAAAACTGTTTTTT

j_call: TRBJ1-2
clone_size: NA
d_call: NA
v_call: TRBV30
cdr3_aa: CAGEDGYTF
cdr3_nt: TGTGCGGGCGAGGATGGCTACACCTTC

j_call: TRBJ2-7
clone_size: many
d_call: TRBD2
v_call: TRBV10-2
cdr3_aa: CASRPGLADPTYEQYF
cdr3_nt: TGCGCCAGCAGACCGGGACTAGCGGACCCTACCTACGAGCAGTACTTC

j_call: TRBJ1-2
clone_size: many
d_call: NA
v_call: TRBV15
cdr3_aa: CATSSPDRDGYTF
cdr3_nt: TGTGCCACCAGCAGCCCCGACAGAGATGGCTACACCTTC

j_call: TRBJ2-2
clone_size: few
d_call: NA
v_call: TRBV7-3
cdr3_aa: CASSTTALTVNTGELFF
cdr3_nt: TGTGCCAGCAGCACAACAGCCCTGACAGTGAACACCGGGGAGCTGTTTTTT

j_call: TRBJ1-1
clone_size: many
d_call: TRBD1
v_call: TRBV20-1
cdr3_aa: CSAIGQGNTEAFF
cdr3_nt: TGCAGTGCTATCGGACAGGGTAACACTGAAGCTTTCTTT

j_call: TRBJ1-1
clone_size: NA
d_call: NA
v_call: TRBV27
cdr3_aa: CASSPAGTLYEAFF
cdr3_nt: TGTGCCAGCAGTCCCGCCGGGACTCTCTACGAAGCTTTCTTT

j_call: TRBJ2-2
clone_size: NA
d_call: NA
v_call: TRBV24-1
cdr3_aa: CATSDFSVNTGELFF
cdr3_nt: TGTGCCACCAGTGATTTTTCAGTAAACACCGGGGAGCTGTTTTTT

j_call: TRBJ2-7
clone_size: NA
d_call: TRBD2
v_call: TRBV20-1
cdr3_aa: CSASPPSGSPYEQYF
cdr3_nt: TGCAGTGCTAGTCCCCCTAGCGGGAGCCCCTACGAGCAGTACTTC

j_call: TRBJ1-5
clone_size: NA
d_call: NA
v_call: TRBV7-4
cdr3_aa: CASSPRREYSNQPQHF
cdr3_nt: TGTGCCAGCAGCCCCAGACGGGAATATAGCAATCAGCCCCAGCATTTT

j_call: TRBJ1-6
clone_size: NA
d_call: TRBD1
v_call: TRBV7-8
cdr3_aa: CASSWGQGVYSPLHF
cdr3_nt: TGTGCCAGCAGCTGGGGACAGGGTGTCTATTCACCCCTCCACTTT

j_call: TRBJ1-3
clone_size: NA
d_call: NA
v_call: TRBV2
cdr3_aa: CASSNGNAGNTIYF
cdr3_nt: TGTGCCAGCAGTAACGGGAACGCTGGAAACACCATATATTTT

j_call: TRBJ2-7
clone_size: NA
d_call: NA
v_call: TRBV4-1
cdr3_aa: CASSQVYSAAEQYF
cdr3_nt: TGCGCCAGCAGCCAAGTGTACTCGGCGGCCGAGCAGTACTTC

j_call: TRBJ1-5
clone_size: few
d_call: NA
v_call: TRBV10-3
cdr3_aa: CASSQTTGSGQPQHF
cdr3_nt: TGTGCCAGCAGTCAAACTACAGGGTCAGGGCAGCCCCAGCATTTT

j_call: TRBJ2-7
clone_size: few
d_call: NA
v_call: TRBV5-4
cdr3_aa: CASSFRSSDEQYF
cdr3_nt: TGTGCCAGCAGCTTTCGGAGTTCGGACGAGCAGTACTTC

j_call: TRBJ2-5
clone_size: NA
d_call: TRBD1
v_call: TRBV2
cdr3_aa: CANRQGIQETQYF
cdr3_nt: TGTGCCAACCGACAGGGGATCCAAGAGACCCAGTACTTC

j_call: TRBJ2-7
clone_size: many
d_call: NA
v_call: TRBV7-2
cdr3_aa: CASSLGDGHLYEQYF
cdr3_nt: TGTGCCAGCAGCTTAGGGGACGGGCACCTCTACGAGCAGTACTTC

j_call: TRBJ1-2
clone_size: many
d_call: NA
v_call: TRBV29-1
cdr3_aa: CSVSRSRRDGYTF
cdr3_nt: TGCAGCGTTTCTAGGAGCCGGAGGGATGGCTACACCTTC

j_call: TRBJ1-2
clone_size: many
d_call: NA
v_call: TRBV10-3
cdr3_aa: CAISLDSFYGYTF
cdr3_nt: TGTGCCATCAGTCTTGACAGCTTCTATGGCTACACCTTC

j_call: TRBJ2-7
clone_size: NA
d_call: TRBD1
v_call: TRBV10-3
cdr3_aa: CASQLIGTDSYEQYF
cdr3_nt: TGTGCCAGCCAACTCATCGGGACAGATTCCTACGAGCAGTACTTC

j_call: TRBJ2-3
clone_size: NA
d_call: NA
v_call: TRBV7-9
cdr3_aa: CASSTSAPGTSTDTQYF
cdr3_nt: TGTGCCAGCAGCACAAGCGCACCCGGGACAAGCACAGATACGCAGTATTTT